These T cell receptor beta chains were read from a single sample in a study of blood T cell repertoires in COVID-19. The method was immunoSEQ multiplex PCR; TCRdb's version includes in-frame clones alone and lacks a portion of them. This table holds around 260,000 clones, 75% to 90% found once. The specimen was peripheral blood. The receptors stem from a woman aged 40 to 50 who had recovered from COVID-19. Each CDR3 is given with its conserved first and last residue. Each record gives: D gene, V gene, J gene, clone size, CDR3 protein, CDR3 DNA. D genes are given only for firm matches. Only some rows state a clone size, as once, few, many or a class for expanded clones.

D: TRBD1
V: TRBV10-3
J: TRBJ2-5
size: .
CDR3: CAISGDPGQGISRETQYF
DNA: TGTGCCATCAGTGGGGACCCGGGACAGGGGATTTCGAGGGAGACCCAGTACTTC

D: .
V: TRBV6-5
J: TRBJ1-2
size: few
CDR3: CASRLQVHGGYTF
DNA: TGTGCCAGCAGGCTACAGGTCCATGGGGGCTACACCTTC

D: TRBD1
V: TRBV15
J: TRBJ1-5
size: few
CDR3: CATSDRVSNQPQHF
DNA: TGTGCCACCAGCGACAGGGTTAGCAATCAGCCCCAGCATTTT

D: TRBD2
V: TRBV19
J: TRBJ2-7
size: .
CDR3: CASSIDSGTGRYF
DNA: TGTGCCAGTAGTATAGATAGCGGGACGGGGAGGTACTTC

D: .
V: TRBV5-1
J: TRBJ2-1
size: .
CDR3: CASSLGARRGSYNEQFF
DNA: TGCGCCAGCAGCTTGGGGGCCCGGCGGGGATCCTACAATGAGCAGTTCTTC

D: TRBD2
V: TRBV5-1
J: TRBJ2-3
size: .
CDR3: CASSPVYSRGMGDTQYF
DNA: TGCGCCAGCAGCCCGGTCTACTCGCGGGGGATGGGAGATACGCAGTATTTT

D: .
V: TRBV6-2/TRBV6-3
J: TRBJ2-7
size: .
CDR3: CASSQGIHEQYF
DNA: TGTGCCAGCAGTCAGGGGATCCACGAGCAGTACTTC

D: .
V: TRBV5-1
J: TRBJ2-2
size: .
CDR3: CASSPEASGELFF
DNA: TGCGCCAGCAGCCCCGAGGCCTCCGGGGAGCTGTTTTTT

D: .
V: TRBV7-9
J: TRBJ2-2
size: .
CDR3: CASKQGVIGELFF
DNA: TGTGCCAGCAAACAGGGCGTGATCGGGGAGCTGTTTTTT

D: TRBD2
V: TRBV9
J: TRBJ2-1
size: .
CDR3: CASSALAGGVYEQFF
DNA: TGTGCCAGCAGCGCTTTAGCGGGGGGGGTTTATGAGCAGTTCTTC

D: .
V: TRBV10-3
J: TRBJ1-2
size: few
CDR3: CAISESGAVGYGYTF
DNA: TGTGCCATCAGTGAGTCAGGGGCGGTTGGCTATGGCTACACCTTC

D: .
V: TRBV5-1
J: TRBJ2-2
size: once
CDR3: CASSSWWQASGELFF
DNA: TGCGCCAGCAGCTCCTGGTGGCAGGCGTCCGGGGAGCTGTTTTTT

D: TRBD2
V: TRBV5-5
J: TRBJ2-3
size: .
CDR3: CASSLGGLGTDTQYF
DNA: TGTGCCAGCAGCTTGGGGGGACTAGGAACAGATACGCAGTATTTT

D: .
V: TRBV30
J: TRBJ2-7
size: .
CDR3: CAWSVGTGSEQYF
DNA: TGTGCCTGGAGTGTGGGTACAGGGTCCGAGCAGTACTTC

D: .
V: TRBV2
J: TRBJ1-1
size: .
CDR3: CASSERSGNTEAFF
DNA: TGTGCCAGCAGTGAACGTAGTGGGAACACTGAAGCTTTCTTT

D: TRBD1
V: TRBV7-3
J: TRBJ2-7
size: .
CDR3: CASSLGQGAYEQYF
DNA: TGTGCCAGCAGCCTGGGACAGGGGGCCTACGAGCAGTACTTC

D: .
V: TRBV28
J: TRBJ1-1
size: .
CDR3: CASSLETPGAEAFF
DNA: TGTGCCAGCAGTTTAGAGACCCCGGGGGCTGAAGCTTTCTTT

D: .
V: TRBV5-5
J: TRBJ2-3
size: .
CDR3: CASSRSPMATDTQYF
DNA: TGTGCCAGCAGCCGCTCTCCGATGGCCACAGATACGCAGTATTTT

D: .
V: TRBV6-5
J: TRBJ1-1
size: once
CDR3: CATRKENTEAFF
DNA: TGTGCCACGAGGAAGGAGAACACTGAAGCTTTCTTT

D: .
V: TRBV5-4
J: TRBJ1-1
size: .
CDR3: CASSLRSTEAFF
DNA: TGTGCCAGCAGCTTGCGCAGCACTGAAGCTTTCTTT

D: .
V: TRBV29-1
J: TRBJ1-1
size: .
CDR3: CSVESLVWGGGRLGTEAFF
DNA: TGCAGCGTTGAAAGTCTTGTTTGGGGAGGGGGGAGGTTGGGCACTGAAGCTTTCTTT

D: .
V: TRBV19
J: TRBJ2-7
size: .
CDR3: CASSITGSRSEQYF
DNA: TGTGCCAGTAGTATTACAGGGTCCCGGTCCGAGCAGTACTTC

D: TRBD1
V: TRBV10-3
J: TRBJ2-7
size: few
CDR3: CATSVFGTAYPYEQYF
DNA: TGTGCCACCTCAGTTTTCGGGACAGCCTATCCCTACGAGCAGTACTTC

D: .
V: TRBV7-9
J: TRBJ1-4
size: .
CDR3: CASSPGENNEKLFF
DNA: TGTGCCAGCAGCCCAGGGGAAAATAATGAAAAACTGTTTTTT

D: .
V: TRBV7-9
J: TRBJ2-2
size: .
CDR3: CASSPYTGELFF
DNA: TGTGCCAGCAGCCCCTACACCGGGGAGCTGTTTTTT

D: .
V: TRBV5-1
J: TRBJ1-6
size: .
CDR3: CASSRGGGGESPLHF
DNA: TGCGCCAGCAGCCGGGGCGGGGGAGGTGAGTCACCCCTCCACTTT

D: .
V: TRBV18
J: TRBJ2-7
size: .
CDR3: CASSPPRQPYEQYF
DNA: TGTGCCAGCTCACCACCGAGACAGCCCTACGAGCAGTACTTC

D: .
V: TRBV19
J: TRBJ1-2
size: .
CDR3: CASSIVFLNYGYTF
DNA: TGTGCCAGTAGTATAGTATTTCTTAACTATGGCTACACCTTC

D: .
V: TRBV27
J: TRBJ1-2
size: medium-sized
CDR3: CASSAAGLAANYGYTF
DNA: TGTGCCAGCAGTGCCGCTGGTTTGGCCGCTAACTATGGCTACACCTTC

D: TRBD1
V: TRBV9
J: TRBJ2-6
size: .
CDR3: CASSVLGQGGGSGSGANVLTF
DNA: TGTGCCAGCAGCGTGTTGGGACAGGGTGGCGGTAGTGGCTCTGGGGCCAACGTCCTGACTTTC

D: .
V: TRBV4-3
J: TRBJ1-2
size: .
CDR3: CASSRVTSNYGYTF
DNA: TGCGCCAGCAGCCGAGTGACAAGCAACTATGGCTACACCTTC

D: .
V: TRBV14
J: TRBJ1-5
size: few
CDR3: CASSRNRDRVDQPQHF
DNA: TGTGCCAGCAGCCGAAACAGGGATAGGGTGGATCAGCCCCAGCATTTT

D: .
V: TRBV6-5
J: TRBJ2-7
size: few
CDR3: CASSLRRDGGRKYF
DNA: TGTGCCAGCAGTTTAAGAAGGGATGGAGGAAGAAAGTACTTC

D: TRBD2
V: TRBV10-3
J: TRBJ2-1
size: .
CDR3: CAISPGLAGGNEQFF
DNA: TGTGCCATCAGTCCCGGACTAGCGGGGGGCAATGAGCAGTTCTTC